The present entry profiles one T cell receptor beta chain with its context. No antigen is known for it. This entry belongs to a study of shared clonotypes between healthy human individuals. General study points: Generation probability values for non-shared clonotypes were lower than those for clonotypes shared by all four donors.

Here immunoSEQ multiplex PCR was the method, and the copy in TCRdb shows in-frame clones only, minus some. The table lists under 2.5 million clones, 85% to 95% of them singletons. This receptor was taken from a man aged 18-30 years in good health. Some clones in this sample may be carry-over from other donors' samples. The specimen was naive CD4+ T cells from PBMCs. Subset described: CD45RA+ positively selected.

CDR3 coding DNA: TGTGCCAGCAGCTTAGTTGTATACACAGATACGCAGTATTTT. Amino acid sequence: CASSLVVYTDTQYF. J is TRBJ2-3 and V is TRBV7-9; no firm D call. Germline CDR1 reads SEHNR; CDR2 reads FQNEAQ (reference sequence). Trimming left V 1 base short and J 2 bases short, with 7 bases between. This CDR3 has 14 amino acids.